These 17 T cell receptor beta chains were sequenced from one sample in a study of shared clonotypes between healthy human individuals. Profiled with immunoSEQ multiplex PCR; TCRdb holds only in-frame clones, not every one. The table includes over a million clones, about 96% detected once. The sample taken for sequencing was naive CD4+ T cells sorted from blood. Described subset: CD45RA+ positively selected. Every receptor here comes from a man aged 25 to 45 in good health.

In DNA, the CDR3 is TGTGCCAGCAGCTCCCACCGACTAGCGGAGTACAATGAGCAGTTCTTC. Translated: CASSSHRLAEYNEQFF. V usage is TRBV11-3 and J usage is TRBJ2-1, with 9 nucleotides matching TRBD2. The CDR3 contains 16 residues. Losses at the gene ends were 4 bases for V and 4 bases for J; bases not matched to a gene: 8. Germline values: CDR1 SGHNT, CDR2 YENEEA. Complete variable domain (other parts from reference TRBV11-3 and TRBJ2-1): EAGVVQSPRYKIIEKKQPVAFWCNPISGHNTLYWYLQNLGQGPELLIRYENEEAVDDSQLPKDRFSAERLKGVDSTLKIQPAELGDSAVYLCASSSHRLAEYNEQFFGPGTRLTVL.

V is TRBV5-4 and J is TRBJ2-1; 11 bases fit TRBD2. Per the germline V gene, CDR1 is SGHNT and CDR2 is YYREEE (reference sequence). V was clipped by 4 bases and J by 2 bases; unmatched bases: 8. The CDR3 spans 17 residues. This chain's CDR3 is CASSDPVAGGAYNEQFF. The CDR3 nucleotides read TGTGCCAGCAGCGACCCGGTAGCGGGAGGGGCCTACAATGAGCAGTTCTTC.

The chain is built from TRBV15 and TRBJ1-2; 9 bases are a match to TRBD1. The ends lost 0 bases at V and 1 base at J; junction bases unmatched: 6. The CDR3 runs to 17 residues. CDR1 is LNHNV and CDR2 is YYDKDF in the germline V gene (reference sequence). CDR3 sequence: CATSRDGATGGNYGYTF. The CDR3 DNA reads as TGTGCCACCAGCAGAGATGGAGCGACAGGGGGTAACTATGGCTACACCTTC.

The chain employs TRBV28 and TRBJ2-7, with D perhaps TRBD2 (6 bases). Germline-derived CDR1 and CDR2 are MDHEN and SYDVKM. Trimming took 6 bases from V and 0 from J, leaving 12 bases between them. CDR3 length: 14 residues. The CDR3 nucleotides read TGTGCCAGCAGGGGGGGACCGCCCTCCTACGAGCAGTACTTC. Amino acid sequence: CASRGGPPSYEQYF.

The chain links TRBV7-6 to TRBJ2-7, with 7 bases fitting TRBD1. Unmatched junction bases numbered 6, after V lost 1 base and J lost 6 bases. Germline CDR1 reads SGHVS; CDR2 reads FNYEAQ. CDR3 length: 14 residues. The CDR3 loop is CASSLVTGSSEQYF. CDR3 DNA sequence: TGTGCCAGCAGCTTAGTGACAGGGTCTTCCGAGCAGTACTTC. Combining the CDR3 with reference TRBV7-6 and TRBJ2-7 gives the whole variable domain GAGVSQSPRYKVTKRGQDVALRCDPISGHVSLYWYRQALGQGPEFLTYFNYEAQQDKSGLPNDRFSAERPEGSISTLTIQRTEQRDSAMYRCASSLVTGSSEQYFGPGTRLTVT.

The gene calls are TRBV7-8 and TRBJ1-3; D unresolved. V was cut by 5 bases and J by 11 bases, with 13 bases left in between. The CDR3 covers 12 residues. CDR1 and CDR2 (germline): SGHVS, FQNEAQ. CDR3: CASSRLPRAIYF. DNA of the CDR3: TGTGCCAGCAGCCGATTGCCCCGGGCCATATATTTT. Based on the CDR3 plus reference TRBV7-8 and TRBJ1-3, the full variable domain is GAGVSQSPRYKVAKRGQDVALRCDPISGHVSLFWYQQALGQGPEFLTYFQNEAQLDKSGLPSDRFFAERPEGSVSTLKIQRTQQEDSAVYLCASSRLPRAIYFGEGSWLTVV.

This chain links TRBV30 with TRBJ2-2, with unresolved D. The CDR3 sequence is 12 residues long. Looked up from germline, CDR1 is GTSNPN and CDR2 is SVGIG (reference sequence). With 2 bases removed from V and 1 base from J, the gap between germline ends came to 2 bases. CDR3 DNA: TGTGCCTGGAGTCAGAACACCGGGGAGCTGTTTTTT. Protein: CAWSQNTGELFF. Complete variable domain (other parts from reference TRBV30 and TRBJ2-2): SQTIHQWPATLVQPVGSPLSLECTVEGTSNPNLYWYRQAAGRGLQLLFYSVGIGQISSEVPQNLSASRPQDRQFILSSKKLLLSDSGFYLCAWSQNTGELFFGEGSRLTVL.

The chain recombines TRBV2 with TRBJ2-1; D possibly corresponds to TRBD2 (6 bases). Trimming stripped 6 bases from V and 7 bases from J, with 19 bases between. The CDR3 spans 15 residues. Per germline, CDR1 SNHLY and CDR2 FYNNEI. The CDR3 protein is CASSELAGSPNEQFF. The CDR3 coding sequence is TGTGCCAGCAGCGAACTAGCTGGGAGCCCGAATGAGCAGTTCTTC.

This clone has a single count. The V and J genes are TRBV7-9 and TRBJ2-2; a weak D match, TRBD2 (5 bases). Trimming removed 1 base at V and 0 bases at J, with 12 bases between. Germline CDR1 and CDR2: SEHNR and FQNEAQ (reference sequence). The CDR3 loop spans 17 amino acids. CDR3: CASSLVLRDPNTGELFF. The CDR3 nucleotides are TGTGCCAGCAGCTTAGTCTTACGGGATCCGAACACCGGGGAGCTGTTTTTT.

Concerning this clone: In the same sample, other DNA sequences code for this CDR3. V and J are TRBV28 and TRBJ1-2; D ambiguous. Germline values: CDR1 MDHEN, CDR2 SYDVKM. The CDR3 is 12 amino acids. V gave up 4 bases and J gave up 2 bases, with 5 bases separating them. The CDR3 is CASSSGNYGYTF. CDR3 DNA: TGTGCCAGCAGTTCCGGGAACTATGGCTACACCTTC.

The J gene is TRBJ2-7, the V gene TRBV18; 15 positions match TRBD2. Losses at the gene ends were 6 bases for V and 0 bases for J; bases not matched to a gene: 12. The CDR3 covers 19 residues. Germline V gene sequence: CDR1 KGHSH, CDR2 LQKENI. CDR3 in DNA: TGTGCCAGCTCCCTAGGGCCGGGACTAGCGGGGGGAAGCTCCTACGAGCAGTACTTC. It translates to CASSLGPGLAGGSSYEQYF.

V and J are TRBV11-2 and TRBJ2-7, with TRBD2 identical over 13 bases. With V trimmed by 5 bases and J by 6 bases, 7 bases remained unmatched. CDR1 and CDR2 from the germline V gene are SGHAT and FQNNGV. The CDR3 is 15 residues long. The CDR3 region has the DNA TGTGCCAGCAGCCTACTAGGACTAGCGGGAGTCGAGCAGTACTTC. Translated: CASSLLGLAGVEQYF.

The CDR3 nucleotides are TGTGCCAGCAGCCTAGTAATGGGGCAGGGCACTGAAGCTTTCTTT. As protein: CASSLVMGQGTEAFF. V is TRBV7-9 and J is TRBJ1-1; TRBD1 is a possible D gene (5 bases). Trimming took off 5 bases at V and 4 bases at J, with 17 bases between the two ends. The CDR3 is made up of 15 amino acids. From germline, CDR1 is SEHNR and CDR2 FQNEAQ (reference sequence).

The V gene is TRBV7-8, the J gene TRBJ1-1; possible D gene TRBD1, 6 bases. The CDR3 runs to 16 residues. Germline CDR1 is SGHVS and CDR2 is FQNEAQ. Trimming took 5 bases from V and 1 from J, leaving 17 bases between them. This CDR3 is CASSQADKTGNTEAFF. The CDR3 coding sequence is TGTGCCAGCAGCCAGGCCGATAAGACAGGGAACACTGAAGCTTTCTTT. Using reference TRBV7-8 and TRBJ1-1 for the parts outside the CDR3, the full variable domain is GAGVSQSPRYKVAKRGQDVALRCDPISGHVSLFWYQQALGQGPEFLTYFQNEAQLDKSGLPSDRFFAERPEGSVSTLKIQRTQQEDSAVYLCASSQADKTGNTEAFFGQGTRLTVV.

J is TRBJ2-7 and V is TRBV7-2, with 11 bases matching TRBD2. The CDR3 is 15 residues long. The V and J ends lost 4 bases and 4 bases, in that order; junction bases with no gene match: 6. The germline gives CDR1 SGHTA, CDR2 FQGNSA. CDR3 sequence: CASSSTGTSGYEQYF. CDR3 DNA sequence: TGTGCCAGCAGCTCGACCGGGACTAGCGGATACGAGCAGTACTTC.

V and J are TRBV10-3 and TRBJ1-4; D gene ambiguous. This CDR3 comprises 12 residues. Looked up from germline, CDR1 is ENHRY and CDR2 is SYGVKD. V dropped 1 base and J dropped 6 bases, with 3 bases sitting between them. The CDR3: CAISEFDEKLFF. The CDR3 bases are TGTGCCATCAGTGAGTTTGATGAAAAACTGTTTTTT.

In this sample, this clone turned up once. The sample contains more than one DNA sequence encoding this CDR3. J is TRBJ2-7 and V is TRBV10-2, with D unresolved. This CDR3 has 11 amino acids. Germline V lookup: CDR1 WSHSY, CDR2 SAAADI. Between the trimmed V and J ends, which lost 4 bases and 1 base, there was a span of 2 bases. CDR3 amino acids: CASSASYEQYF. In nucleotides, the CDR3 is TGCGCCAGCAGTGCGTCCTACGAGCAGTACTTC.